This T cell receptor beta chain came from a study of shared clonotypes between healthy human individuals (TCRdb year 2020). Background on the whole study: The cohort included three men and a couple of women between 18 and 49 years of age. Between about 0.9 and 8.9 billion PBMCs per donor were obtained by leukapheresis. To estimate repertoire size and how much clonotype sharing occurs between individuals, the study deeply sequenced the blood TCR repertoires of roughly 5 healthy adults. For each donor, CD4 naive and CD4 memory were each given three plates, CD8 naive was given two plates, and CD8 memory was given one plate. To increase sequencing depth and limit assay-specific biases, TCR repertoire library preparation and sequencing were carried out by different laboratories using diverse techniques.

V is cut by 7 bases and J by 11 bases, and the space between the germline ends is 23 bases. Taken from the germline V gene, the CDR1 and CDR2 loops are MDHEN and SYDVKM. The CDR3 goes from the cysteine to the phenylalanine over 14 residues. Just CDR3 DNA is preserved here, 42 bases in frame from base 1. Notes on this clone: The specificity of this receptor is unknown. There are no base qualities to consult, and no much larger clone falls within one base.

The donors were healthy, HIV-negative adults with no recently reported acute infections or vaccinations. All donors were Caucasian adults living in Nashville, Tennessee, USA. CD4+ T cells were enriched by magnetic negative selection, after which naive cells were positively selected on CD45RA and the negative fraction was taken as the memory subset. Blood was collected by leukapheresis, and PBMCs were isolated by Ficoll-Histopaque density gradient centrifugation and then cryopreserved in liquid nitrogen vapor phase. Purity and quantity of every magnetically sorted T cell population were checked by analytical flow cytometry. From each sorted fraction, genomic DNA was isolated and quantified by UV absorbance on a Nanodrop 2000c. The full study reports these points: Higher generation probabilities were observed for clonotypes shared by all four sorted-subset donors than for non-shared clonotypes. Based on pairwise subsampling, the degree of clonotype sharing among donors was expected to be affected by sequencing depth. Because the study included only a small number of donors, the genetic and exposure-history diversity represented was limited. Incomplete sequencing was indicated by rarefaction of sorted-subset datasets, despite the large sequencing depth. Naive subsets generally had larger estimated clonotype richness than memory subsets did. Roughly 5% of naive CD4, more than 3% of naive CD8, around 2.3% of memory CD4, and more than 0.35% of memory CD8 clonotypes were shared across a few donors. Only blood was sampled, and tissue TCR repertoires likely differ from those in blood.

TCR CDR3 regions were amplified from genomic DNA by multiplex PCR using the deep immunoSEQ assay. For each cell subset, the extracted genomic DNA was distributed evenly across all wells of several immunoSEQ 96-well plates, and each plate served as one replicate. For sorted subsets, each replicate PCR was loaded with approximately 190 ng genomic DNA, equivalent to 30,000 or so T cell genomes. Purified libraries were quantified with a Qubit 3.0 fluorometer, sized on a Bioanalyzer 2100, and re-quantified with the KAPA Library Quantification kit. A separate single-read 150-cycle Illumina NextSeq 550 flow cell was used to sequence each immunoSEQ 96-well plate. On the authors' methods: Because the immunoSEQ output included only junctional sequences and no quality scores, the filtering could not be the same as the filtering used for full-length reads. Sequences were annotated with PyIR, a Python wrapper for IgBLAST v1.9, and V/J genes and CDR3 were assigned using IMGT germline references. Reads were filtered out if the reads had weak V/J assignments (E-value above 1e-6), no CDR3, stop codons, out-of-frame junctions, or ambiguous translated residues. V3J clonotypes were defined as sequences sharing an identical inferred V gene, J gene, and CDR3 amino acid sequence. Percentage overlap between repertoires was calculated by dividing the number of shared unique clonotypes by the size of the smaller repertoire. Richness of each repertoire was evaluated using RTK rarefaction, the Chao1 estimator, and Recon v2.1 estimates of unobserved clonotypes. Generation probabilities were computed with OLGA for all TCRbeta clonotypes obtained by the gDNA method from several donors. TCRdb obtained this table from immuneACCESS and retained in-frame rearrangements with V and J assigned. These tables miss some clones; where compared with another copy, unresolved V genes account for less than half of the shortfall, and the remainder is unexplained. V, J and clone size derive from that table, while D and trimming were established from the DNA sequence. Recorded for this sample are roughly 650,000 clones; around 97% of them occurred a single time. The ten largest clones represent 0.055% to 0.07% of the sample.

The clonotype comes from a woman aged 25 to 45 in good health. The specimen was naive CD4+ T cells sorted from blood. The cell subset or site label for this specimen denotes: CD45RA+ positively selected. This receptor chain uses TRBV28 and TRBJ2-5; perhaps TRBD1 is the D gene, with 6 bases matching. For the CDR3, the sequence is CASTDGFRGHLQYF. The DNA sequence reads TGTGCCAGCACCGACGGCTTCCGGGGACACCTGCAGTACTTC.